A single sample is the source of the 10 T cell receptor beta chains below, sequenced in a study of shared clonotypes between healthy human individuals. Assay used: immunoSEQ multiplex PCR; TCRdb lists only in-frame clones, some missing. This table holds around 240,000 clones, over 60% found once. The sequencing sample was made of memory CD4+ T cells sorted from blood. Subset: CD45RA-negative fraction. The origin of the receptors is a man aged 25-45 years in good health.

V is TRBV7-8 and J is TRBJ2-7; D may match TRBD1 or TRBD2 (5 bases each). Per the germline V gene, CDR1 is SGHVS and CDR2 is FQNEAQ. This CDR3 spans 16 amino acids. V lost 0 bases to trimming and J lost 0 bases, with 12 bases between them. The CDR3 sequence is CASSLAYSGTSYEQYF. CDR3 coding DNA: TGTGCCAGCAGCTTAGCTTATTCCGGGACCTCCTACGAGCAGTACTTC. The full variable domain, rest sourced from reference TRBV7-8 and TRBJ2-7, is GAGVSQSPRYKVAKRGQDVALRCDPISGHVSLFWYQQALGQGPEFLTYFQNEAQLDKSGLPSDRFFAERPEGSVSTLKIQRTQQEDSAVYLCASSLAYSGTSYEQYFGPGTRLTVT.

This clone was seen once. The J gene is TRBJ2-1, the V gene TRBV5-4; D is ambiguous. The germline V gene has CDR1 SGHNT and CDR2 YYREEE (reference sequence). V lost 0 bases to trimming and J lost 9 bases, with 10 bases between them. This CDR3 region has 13 residues. CDR3 coding DNA: TGTGCCAGCAGCTTGGATATGGCGGCTGAGCAGTTCTTC. Its protein product is CASSLDMAAEQFF.

This clone was picked up a small number of times. The chain couples TRBV5-1 to TRBJ2-7; 12 bases agree with TRBD1. The CDR3 is 16 residues long. CDR1 and CDR2 (germline): SGHRS, YFSETQ. After removal of 4 bases from V and 5 bases from J, the junction contained 10 bases not matched to a gene. The CDR3 DNA is TGCGCCAGCAGCCCACGGGACAGGGGGCGCGGGGACGAGCAGTACTTC. Protein product: CASSPRDRGRGDEQYF. The variable domain in full, with the rest retrieved from reference TRBV5-1 and TRBJ2-7, is KAGVTQTPRYLIKTRGQQVTLSCSPISGHRSVSWYQQTPGQGLQFLFEYFSETQRNKGNFPGRFSGRQFSNSRSEMNVSTLELGDSALYLCASSPRDRGRGDEQYFGPGTRLTVT.

This chain uses TRBV15 with TRBJ1-1, with D perhaps matching TRBD1 (6 bases). The V and J ends lost 4 bases and 6 bases respectively, with 15 bases between them. This CDR3 contains 14 residues. Germline V gene sequence: CDR1 LNHNV, CDR2 YYDKDF (reference sequence). The CDR3, as DNA: TGTGCCACCAGCATGATACGGGGGCGCGCTGAAGCTTTCTTT. Protein product: CATSMIRGRAEAFF.

The V and J genes are TRBV28 and TRBJ2-7, with D perhaps TRBD2 (5 bases). V was shortened by 0 bases and J by 2 bases, with 11 bases between the two germline ends. The CDR3 has 15 residues. Germline values: CDR1 MDHEN, CDR2 SYDVKM. CDR3 coding DNA: TGTGCCAGCAGTTTATGGGGGAGAAGCGCCTACGAGCAGTACTTC. Its translation is CASSLWGRSAYEQYF.

The chain is built from TRBV18 and TRBJ2-3, with a tentative D call TRBD2 (5 bases). V was clipped by 3 bases and J by 2 bases, with 12 bases between them. The germline gives CDR1 KGHSH, CDR2 LQKENI. The CDR3 has 15 residues. This chain's CDR3 is CASSPVTGTTDTQYF. The CDR3 DNA reads as TGTGCCAGCTCACCCGTGACGGGAACCACAGATACGCAGTATTTT.

The chain uses TRBV20-1 and TRBJ2-1; D not resolved. V lost 3 bases to trimming and J lost 3 bases, with 3 bases between them. The germline CDR1 and CDR2 sequences are DFQATT and SNEGSKA (reference sequence). The CDR3 covers 11 residues. CDR3 bases: TGCAGTGCTAGCCTCTACAATGAGCAGTTCTTC. Translated: CSASLYNEQFF.

The chain links TRBV25-1 to TRBJ1-1; D not resolved. The CDR3 consists of 18 residues. V dropped 3 bases and J dropped 1 base, with 21 bases sitting between them. Germline V gene lookup returns CDR1 MGHDK and CDR2 SYGVNS. The CDR3 DNA follows: TGTGCCAGCAGTGACCCTCCCTTTCCGGCCAGGACGAACACTGAAGCTTTCTTT. It encodes CASSDPPFPARTNTEAFF.

This sequence joins TRBV5-6 and TRBJ2-1; D gene unclear. Germline V gene data show CDR1 as SGHDT and CDR2 as YYEEEE. This CDR3 has 13 amino acids. V dropped 4 bases and J dropped 4 bases, with 9 bases sitting between them. The CDR3 DNA reads as TGTGCCAGCAGCAGGGCCCTTTACAATGAGCAGTTCTTC. It translates to CASSRALYNEQFF.

The rearrangement joins TRBV21-1 to TRBJ2-1; the tabulated D call, TRBD1, remains unverified against the DNA. TRBV21-1 is given as a pseudogene. The CDR3 contains 20 residues. DNA of the CDR3: TGTGCCAGCAGCGGCCCGAGTAGGACAGGGGCGTTGGGGTCCTACAATGAGCAGTTCTTC. This translates into CASSGPSRTGALGSYNEQFF.